This entry lists 29 T cell receptor beta chains sequenced from one sample in a study of T cell repertoires in cytomegalovirus infection. Antigens for these TCRs are unknown. TCRdb redid the calling of the reads with MiXCR, one entry per CDR3 protein. The repertoire holds approximately 910,000 distinct CDR3 sequences, with around 30% as singletons. This specimen consisted of cultured CD8+ T cells from PBMCs, obtained from culture after CMV antigen stimulation. Receptor source: a human donor in good health (CMV status not recorded). Some clones in this sample may be carry-over from other donors' samples.

Only a few counts were recorded for this clonotype. The rearrangement links TRBV6-2 or TRBV6-3 to TRBJ1-5, with a weak D call TRBD1 (5 bases). Germline CDR1 MNHEY, CDR2 SVGEGT. The CDR3 contains 17 residues. With 3 bases removed from V and 1 base from J, the gap between germline ends came to 16 bases. CDR3 sequence: CASSYLEGVPSNQPQHF. Written as DNA, the CDR3 is TGTGCCAGCAGTTATTTGGAAGGGGTTCCCAGCAATCAGCCCCAGCATTTT.

This chain uses TRBV27 with TRBJ2-2; D remains unclear. The CDR3 loop spans 13 amino acids. Trimming took off 2 bases at V and 5 bases at J, with 6 bases between the two ends. Germline V lookup: CDR1 MNHEY, CDR2 SMNVEV (reference sequence). CDR3 in DNA: TGTGCCAGCAGTTTAATTGTAACCGGGGAGCTGTTTTTT. It is translated as CASSLIVTGELFF.

This clonotype was seen a handful of times. The chain links TRBV27 to TRBJ1-6; D uncertain. This CDR3 is 13 amino acids long. V was clipped by 4 bases and J by 7 bases, with 8 bases between them. Looked up from germline, CDR1 is MNHEY and CDR2 is SMNVEV (reference sequence). The CDR3 loop is CASSSRINSPLHF. CDR3 sequence (DNA): TGTGCCAGCAGTTCCAGGATCAATTCACCCCTCCACTTT.

This chain links TRBV10-3 with TRBJ2-1, with a possible D match to TRBD2 (6 bases). CDR3 length: 15 amino acids. CDR1 and CDR2 from the germline V gene are ENHRY and SYGVKD. V lost 2 bases and J lost 2, with 10 bases in between. The CDR3 region is CAISEPGGAYNEQFF. CDR3 DNA sequence: TGTGCCATCAGTGAGCCAGGAGGGGCCTACAATGAGCAGTTCTTC.

This chain links TRBV19 with TRBJ2-7, with D possibly matching TRBD1 (6 bases). Trimming left V 5 bases short and J 2 bases short, with 13 bases between. The CDR3 sequence is 14 residues long. Germline V gene lookup returns CDR1 LNHDA and CDR2 SQIVND (reference sequence). The CDR3 nucleotides are TGTGCCAGTAGTGGTGAAGACAGGCCCTACGAGCAGTACTTC. This codes for CASSGEDRPYEQYF.

Worth noting for this clonotype: A junction boundary mismatches the germline segment, possibly from a read error. The chain couples TRBV9 to TRBJ1-2, with D possibly matching TRBD1 (5 bases). Germline-derived CDR1 and CDR2 are SGDLS and YYNGEE. The CDR3 consists of 12 residues. The CDR3 here is CVSSRGHCGYTF. The CDR3 DNA sequence: TGTGTCAGCAGCCGGGGCCACTGTGGCTACACCTTC. The complete variable domain, with remaining parts taken from reference TRBV9 and TRBJ1-2, reads DSGVTQTPKHLITATGQRVTLRCSPRSGDLSVYWYQQSLDQGLQFLIQYYNGEERAKGNILERFSAQQFPDLHSELNLSSLELGDSALYFCVSSRGHCGYTFGSGTRLTVV.

In its sample, this clonotype was seen a few times. The V call is TRBV4-2, the J call TRBJ1-5; D ambiguous. Trimming pared 0 bases from V and 6 bases from J, leaving 21 bases between. The germline V gene has CDR1 LGHNA and CDR2 YNFKEQ. This CDR3 region has 18 residues. This chain's CDR3 is CASSQDYRAELYGQPQHF. In DNA, the CDR3 is TGTGCCAGCAGCCAAGATTACCGAGCGGAGCTATATGGTCAGCCCCAGCATTTT.

This clonotype was detected a few times. The chain employs TRBV6-1 and TRBJ2-1; 9 bases map to TRBD1. The CDR3 runs 16 residues. Germline loops: CDR1 MNHNS, CDR2 SASEGT. Trimming removed 4 bases from V and 8 bases from J; junction bases left unmatched: 12. CDR3 residues: CASSAFRDRVFDEQFF. In nucleotides, the CDR3 is TGTGCCAGCAGTGCGTTCCGGGACAGGGTCTTCGATGAGCAGTTCTTC.

The chain carries TRBV6-2 or TRBV6-3 and TRBJ1-1; 8 bases fit TRBD1. The V gene's germline CDR1 is MNHEY and CDR2 SVGEGT. This CDR3 has 14 residues. V lost 3 bases and J lost 11; bases outside the gene matches: 11. In nucleotides, the CDR3 is TGTGCCAGCAGTTATTATGGCCAGGGGGCGAAGGCTTTCTTT. This encodes CASSYYGQGAKAFF.

Comment on this clonotype: Given a much more abundant clone one base away, this may be a read error. The chain employs TRBV7-6 and TRBJ2-3, with D maybe TRBD1 (7 bases). The CDR3 extends over 17 amino acids. CDR1 and CDR2 from the germline V gene are SGHVS and FNYEAQ. CDR3 coding DNA: TGTGCCGGCAGCTTAGCAGGGGGACTGCTAGGCACAGATACGCAGTATTTT. It encodes CAGSLAGGLLGTDTQYF. The full variable domain, completed using reference TRBV7-6 and TRBJ2-3, is GAGVSQSPRYKVTKRGQDVALRCDPISGHVSLYWYRQALGQGPEFLTYFNYEAQQDKSGLPNDRFSAERPEGSISTLTIQRTEQRDSAMYRCAGSLAGGLLGTDTQYFGPGTRLTVL.

Turning to this clonotype: A much larger clone lies a single base off, so this may be a read error. The chain has TRBV7-8 and TRBJ1-5, with D perhaps matching TRBD1 (6 bases). Germline CDR1 and CDR2: SGHVS and FQNEAQ. The CDR3 is made up of 15 amino acids. The CDR3 DNA reads TGTGTCAGCAGCCCTCTGGAGGGACTACAGGGATCCCAGCATTTT. It specifies CVSSPLEGLQGSQHF.

In its sample, this clonotype was seen a few times. The gene calls are TRBV19 and TRBJ2-5; tentatively, D is TRBD1 (5 bases). CDR1 is LNHDA, CDR2 SQIVND, per germline (reference sequence). V lost 5 bases, J lost 3 bases, and 16 bases lay in between. This CDR3 is 15 amino acids long. The CDR3 region is CASSPPAPREETQYF. The CDR3 DNA reads as TGTGCCAGTAGTCCTCCGGCACCCAGGGAAGAGACCCAGTACTTC.

The chain links TRBV12-3 or TRBV12-4 to TRBJ2-1; 10 bases match TRBD2. This CDR3 has 14 amino acids. V shed 5 bases and J 9 bases; nucleotides not matched to a gene: 7. The CDR3 coding sequence is TGTGCCAGCAGTCTTCTAGCGGGGGAGCGTGAGCAGTTCTTC. This codes for CASSLLAGEREQFF.

V gene TRBV7-6 combines with J gene TRBJ2-6; TRBD1 might be the D (6 bases). V dropped 1 base and J dropped 0 bases, with 13 bases sitting between them. Germline lookup yields CDR1 SGHVS and CDR2 FNYEAQ. The CDR3 totals 18 residues. DNA of the CDR3: TGTGCCAGCAGCTTAGGACCCAAAGGGGGCTCTGGGGCCAACGTCCTGACTTTC. As protein: CASSLGPKGGSGANVLTF. The whole variable domain, remainder taken from reference TRBV7-6 and TRBJ2-6, is GAGVSQSPRYKVTKRGQDVALRCDPISGHVSLYWYRQALGQGPEFLTYFNYEAQQDKSGLPNDRFSAERPEGSISTLTIQRTEQRDSAMYRCASSLGPKGGSGANVLTFGAGSRLTVL.

Here the CDR3 DNA reads TGTGCCAGCAGTTACTCCGGTGGGAACTACGAGCAGTACGTC. As protein: CASSYSGGNYEQYV. The V and J genes are TRBV6-2 or TRBV6-3 and TRBJ2-7; D gene unclear. Germline loops: CDR1 MNHEY, CDR2 SVGEGT. V dropped 0 bases and J dropped 3 bases, with 9 bases sitting between them. The CDR3 is 14 amino acids.

The rearrangement uses TRBV19 and TRBJ1-2; 9 nucleotides align to TRBD1. The CDR3 contains 15 residues. Trimming cost V 8 bases and J 2 bases; bases outside gene matches: 9. In germline, CDR1 is LNHDA, CDR2 SQIVND (reference sequence). The CDR3 loop is CASHPPGQGNYGYTF. In DNA form, the CDR3 reads TGTGCCAGTCATCCGCCGGGACAGGGAAACTATGGCTACACCTTC.

The J gene is TRBJ1-5, the V gene TRBV19; D uncertain. V lost 7 bases to trimming and J lost 0 bases, with 19 bases between them. The germline V gene has CDR1 LNHDA and CDR2 SQIVND (reference sequence). This CDR3 comprises 17 residues. In DNA, the CDR3 is TGTGCCAGTACCTTTAGCCCCCCGCAGATTAGCAATCAGCCCCAGCATTTT. This translates into CASTFSPPQISNQPQHF.

CDR3 residues: CATSDPGDTGARGQYV. CDR3 DNA: TGTGCCACCAGTGACCCGGGGGACACCGGAGCGCGAGGGCAGTACGTC. This sequence joins TRBV24-1 and TRBJ2-7; possibly TRBD1 or TRBD2 for D (6 bases each). With 4 bases removed from V and 9 bases from J, the gap between germline ends came to 24 bases. Germline V lookup: CDR1 KGHDR, CDR2 SFDVKD. This CDR3 has 16 amino acids.

The rearrangement links TRBV7-9 to TRBJ1-2, with D unclear. Trimming took off 6 bases at V and 5 bases at J, with 13 bases between the two ends. There are 13 residues in the CDR3. Per the germline V gene, CDR1 is SEHNR and CDR2 is FQNEAQ (reference sequence). This CDR3 is CASRRVDAYGYTF. CDR3 DNA: TGTGCCAGCAGACGGGTCGATGCGTATGGCTACACCTTC.

This clonotype showed up just a few times. The rearrangement joins TRBV10-3 to TRBJ2-7; 10 nucleotides agree with TRBD2. The V and J ends lost 3 bases and 1 base, in that order; junction bases with no gene match: 6. CDR3 length equals 16 residues. Germline V lookup: CDR1 ENHRY, CDR2 SYGVKD. The CDR3 coding sequence is TGTGCCATCAGTGAATCTAGCGGGGGTGGATCCTACGAGCAGTACTTC. Residues: CAISESSGGGSYEQYF.

The chain links TRBV19 to TRBJ2-1, with TRBD2 matching 8 bases. Germline V gene data show CDR1 as LNHDA and CDR2 as SQIVND (reference sequence). With 1 base clipped from V and 4 bases from J, the junction kept 3 bases outside the gene matches. The CDR3 totals 15 residues. CDR3 nucleotide sequence: TGTGCCAGTAGTATAGCTCGCGGGGGGTACAATGAGCAGTTCTTC. It translates to CASSIARGGYNEQFF.

This clonotype was picked up many times. The genes are TRBV7-6 and TRBJ2-6; 8 bases fit TRBD1. V trimming: 5 bases; J trimming: 0 bases; junction bases outside the gene matches: 9. The CDR3 totals 18 residues. Germline assignment: CDR1 SGHVS and CDR2 FNYEAQ. CDR3 protein: CASSGPGGPSSGANVLTF. As DNA, the CDR3 is TGTGCCAGCAGCGGACCAGGGGGCCCAAGCTCTGGGGCCAACGTCCTGACTTTC.

This clonotype came up a few times. The rearrangement uses TRBV10-3 and TRBJ1-2; D perhaps matches TRBD1 (6 bases). Between the trimmed V and J ends, which lost 1 base and 0 bases, there was a span of 15 bases. The germline V gene has CDR1 ENHRY and CDR2 SYGVKD. CDR3 length: 17 amino acids. The CDR3 region has the DNA TGTGCCATCAGTGAGTTTCGGCCCGGGACAACTAACTATGGCTACACCTTC. It encodes CAISEFRPGTTNYGYTF.

This chain links TRBV2 with TRBJ1-2; D uncertain. Per germline, CDR1 SNHLY and CDR2 FYNNEI. The CDR3 consists of 14 residues. V lost 1 base and J 2 bases, leaving 8 bases between the germline ends. The CDR3 here is CASSEGPRNYGYTF. CDR3 DNA sequence: TGTGCCAGCAGTGAAGGGCCAAGGAACTATGGCTACACCTTC.

This clonotype has only a few counts. The J gene is TRBJ2-1, the V gene TRBV28, with 7 bases fitting TRBD2. Trimming removed 8 bases from V and 0 bases from J; junction bases left unmatched: 16. CDR3 length equals 18 residues. Germline V gives CDR1 MDHEN, CDR2 SYDVKM. This CDR3 reads CASDPAGAAGLSYNEQFF. Here the CDR3 DNA reads TGTGCCAGCGACCCCGCCGGGGCAGCGGGGCTCTCCTACAATGAGCAGTTCTTC.

This chain uses TRBV19 with TRBJ1-2; D unclear. The V end lost 8 bases, the J end lost 4 bases, and 11 bases lay between the germline ends. This CDR3 has 12 residues. Germline V gene data show CDR1 as LNHDA and CDR2 as SQIVND (reference sequence). CDR3 loop: CASSGRLYGYTF. Here the CDR3 DNA reads TGTGCCAGTTCCGGGCGACTCTATGGCTACACCTTC.

The V gene is TRBV6-4, the J gene TRBJ2-7; TRBD1 matches 7 bases. J gave up 4 bases and V 6 bases, and 12 bases lay outside the gene matches. This CDR3 spans 15 amino acids. The germline V gene encodes CDR1 MRHNA and CDR2 SNTAGT. The CDR3 region has the DNA TGTGCCAGCAGCACCCCGGGGACAGTTGATTACGAGCAGTACGTC. Its protein product is CASSTPGTVDYEQYV.

This clonotype has only a few counts. This chain uses TRBV19 with TRBJ2-1, with 9 bases lining up with TRBD2. The ends lost 1 base at V and 4 bases at J; junction bases unmatched: 5. The CDR3 consists of 16 residues. Germline CDR1 LNHDA, CDR2 SQIVND (reference sequence). The CDR3 loop reads CASSIGAGGLYNEQFF. CDR3 bases: TGTGCCAGTAGTATAGGAGCGGGGGGTTTGTACAATGAGCAGTTCTTC.

This clonotype was seen a handful of times. The chain has TRBV7-6 and TRBJ2-4, with TRBD2 matching over 7 bases. After removal of 3 bases from V and 1 base from J, the junction contained 3 bases not matched to a gene. Germline CDR1 SGHVS, CDR2 FNYEAQ. CDR3 length: 15 residues. CDR3 sequence reads: CASSFSGGAKNIQYF. The DNA of the CDR3 is TGTGCCAGCAGCTTTTCCGGGGGGGCCAAAAACATTCAGTACTTC.